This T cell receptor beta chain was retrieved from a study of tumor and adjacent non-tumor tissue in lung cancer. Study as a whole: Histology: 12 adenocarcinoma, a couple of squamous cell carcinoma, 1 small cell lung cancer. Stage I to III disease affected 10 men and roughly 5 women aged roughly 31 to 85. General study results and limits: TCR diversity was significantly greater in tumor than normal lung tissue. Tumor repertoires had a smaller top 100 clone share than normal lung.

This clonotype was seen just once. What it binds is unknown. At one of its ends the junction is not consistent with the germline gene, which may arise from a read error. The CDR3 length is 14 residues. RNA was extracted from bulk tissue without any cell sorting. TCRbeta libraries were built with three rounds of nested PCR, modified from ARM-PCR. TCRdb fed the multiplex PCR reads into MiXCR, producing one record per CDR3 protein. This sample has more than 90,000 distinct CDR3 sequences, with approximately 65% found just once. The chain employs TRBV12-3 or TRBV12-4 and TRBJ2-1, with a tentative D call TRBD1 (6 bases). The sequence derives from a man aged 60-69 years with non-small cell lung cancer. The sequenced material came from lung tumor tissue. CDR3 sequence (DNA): TGTGTCAGCAGGTTGGTACAGGGAATTCGCGGGCAGTTCTTC. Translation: CVSRLVQGIRGQFF.